The clone carrying this T cell receptor (beta chain) was picked up a small number of times. Its antigen is undetermined. The protocol was immunoSEQ multiplex PCR, while the TCRdb copy is restricted to in-frame clones and leaves out a portion. The sample comprises tens of thousands of clones, roughly 89% of which are singletons, and 1.5% to 2% rests with the top ten. This specimen belongs to a study of graft-versus-host responses after intestinal transplantation. For the study at large: Each recipient received anti-thymocyte globulin induction, then tacrolimus and steroids for 3 to 4 years. Findings and caveats of the study: In recipient marrow, GvH clones were found, and some appeared first in ileum or blood.

Sample: PBMCs, taken 26 days after transplant. This TCR derives from a human patient who received an intestinal transplant, so some T cells may come from the graft donor.

The CDR3 loop reads CASQAASYNEQFF. The CDR3 DNA reads TGTGCCAGCCAGGCAGCATCCTACAATGAGCAGTTCTTC. The V call is TRBV6-1, the J call TRBJ2-1; unclear D gene. Trimming shortened V by 8 bases and J by 1 base, and 9 bases separated the two germline ends. The CDR3 is made up of 13 amino acids. Germline V gene data show CDR1 as MNHNS and CDR2 as SASEGT.